The clone carrying this T cell receptor (beta chain) was recorded only once. The data were taken from a study of blood T cell repertoires in COVID-19. Study-level information: The United States, Italy and Spain supplied acute and convalescent COVID-19 samples. Sample material is recorded as cDNA or gDNA derived from T cells, B-cell-depleted T cells, or PBMCs.

Authors' methods: The authors estimated nucleated cell counts from reference gene primer amplification. Data came from immunoSEQ multiplex PCR; TCRdb stores just in-frame clones and leaves some out. That table supplies the V and J calls and clone size; D and trimming were determined from the DNA. This sample carries about 96,000 clones, around 85% of them seen once, and the ten largest clones take 17%. This CDR3 contains 16 residues. Germline V gene lookup returns CDR1 SGHKS and CDR2 YYEKEE (reference sequence). V dropped 0 bases and J dropped 5 bases, with 14 bases sitting between them. The specimen sequenced was peripheral blood. The sequence derives from a woman aged 55-69 years with acute or convalescent COVID-19. The chain carries TRBV5-5 and TRBJ2-2; TRBD2 might be the D (5 bases). CDR3 sequence (DNA): TGTGCCAGCAGCTTGGTACCAGAGGGTAAAACCGGGGAGCTGTTTTTT. This codes for CASSLVPEGKTGELFF.